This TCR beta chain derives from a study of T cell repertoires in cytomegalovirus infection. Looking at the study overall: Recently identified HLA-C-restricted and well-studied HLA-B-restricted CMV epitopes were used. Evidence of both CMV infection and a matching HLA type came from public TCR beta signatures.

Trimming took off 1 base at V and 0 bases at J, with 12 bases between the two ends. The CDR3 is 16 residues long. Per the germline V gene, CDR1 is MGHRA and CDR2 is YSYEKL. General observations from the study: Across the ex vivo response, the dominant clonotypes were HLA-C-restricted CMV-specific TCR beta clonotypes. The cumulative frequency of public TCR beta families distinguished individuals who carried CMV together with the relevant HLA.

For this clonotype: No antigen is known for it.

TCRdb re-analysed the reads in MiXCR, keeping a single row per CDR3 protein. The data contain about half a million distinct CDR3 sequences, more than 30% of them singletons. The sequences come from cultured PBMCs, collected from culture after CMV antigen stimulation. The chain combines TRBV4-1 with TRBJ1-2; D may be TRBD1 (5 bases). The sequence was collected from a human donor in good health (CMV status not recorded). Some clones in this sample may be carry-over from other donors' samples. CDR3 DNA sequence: TGCGCCAGCAGCCAAGTACTAGACAGAGCTAACTATGGCTACACCTTC. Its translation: CASSQVLDRANYGYTF.